Below, one T cell receptor (beta chain) is given with its context. The V and J ends lost 7 bases and 5 bases respectively, with 13 bases between them. Germline CDR1 SQVTM, CDR2 ANQGSEA. This CDR3 has 12 residues. The data were obtained in a study of CD8+CD57+ T cells in acquired aplastic anemia. For the study at large: DNA from sorted CD4+ and CD8+ cells averaged 3.2 ug.

The study profiled TCR beta VDJ and CDR3 using genomic DNA as template. TCRdb itself ran the reads through MiXCR, one entry per CDR3 protein. The repertoire consists of some 150,000 distinct CDR3 sequences, with roughly 40% occurring once and the leading ten covering 8% to 9.5%. This receptor was identified in a human donor in good health, serving as a control. The chain combines TRBV29-1 with TRBJ2-3; D remains unclear. The sequenced sample consisted of sorted CD4+, CD8+, or CD8+CD57+ T cells (not recorded which) from PBMCs. CDR3 sequence reads: CSAWQSEDTQYF. CDR3 in DNA: TGCAGCGCCTGGCAAAGTGAAGATACGCAGTATTTT.